This paragraph reports one T cell receptor (beta chain). Germline values: CDR1 LNHDA, CDR2 SQIVND (reference sequence). After removal of 4 bases from V and 5 bases from J, the junction contained 3 bases not matched to a gene. CDR3 size: 15 residues. Everyone who took part was about 18 to 90 years old, and they came from some 23 US areas. This sample is drawn from a study of blood T cell repertoires in COVID-19. Across the whole study: Sites across the United States, Italy and Spain contributed samples from acute and convalescent COVID-19. The cDNA or gDNA used as material had been derived from T cells, B-cell-depleted T cells, or PBMCs.

TCRdb's table, derived via immunoSEQ multiplex PCR, lists solely in-frame clones and lacks some. The profile shows hundreds of thousands of clones, 75% to 90% of them singletons. Material: PBMCs or T cells enriched from blood (not recorded which). The chain links TRBV19 to TRBJ2-3; 13 bases map to TRBD2. The sequence derives from a man between 25 and 39 years old who had recovered from COVID-19. The CDR3 coding sequence is TGTGCCAGTAGTAGACTAGCGGGAGGAGTAGATACGCAGTATTTT. Its translation is CASSRLAGGVDTQYF.